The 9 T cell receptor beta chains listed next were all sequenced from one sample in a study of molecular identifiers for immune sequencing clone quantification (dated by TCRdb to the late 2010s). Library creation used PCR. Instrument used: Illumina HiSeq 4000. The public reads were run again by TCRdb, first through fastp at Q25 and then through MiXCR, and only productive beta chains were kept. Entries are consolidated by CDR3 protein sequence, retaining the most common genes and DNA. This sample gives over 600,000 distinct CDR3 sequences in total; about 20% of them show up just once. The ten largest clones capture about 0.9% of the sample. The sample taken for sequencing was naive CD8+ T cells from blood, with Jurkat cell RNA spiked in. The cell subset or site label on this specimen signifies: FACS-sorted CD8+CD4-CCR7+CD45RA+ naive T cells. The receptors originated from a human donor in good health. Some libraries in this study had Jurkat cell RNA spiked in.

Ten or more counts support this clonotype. DNA for the CDR3: TGCAGTGCCGGGCTAGCTGAGTTGGGTACGCAGTATTTT. It codes for CSAGLAELGTQYF. The V gene is TRBV20-1, the J gene TRBJ2-3; D may be TRBD2 (5 bases). From germline, CDR1 is DFQATT and CDR2 SNEGSKA (reference sequence). There are 13 residues in the CDR3. Between the trimmed V and J ends, which lost 6 bases and 8 bases, there was a span of 18 bases.

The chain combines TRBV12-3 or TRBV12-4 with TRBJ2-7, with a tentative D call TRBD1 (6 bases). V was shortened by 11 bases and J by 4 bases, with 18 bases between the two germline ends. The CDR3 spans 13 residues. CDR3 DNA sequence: TGTGCCTCAGCTTCTGGGGGCGGATACGAGCAGTACTTC. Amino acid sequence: CASASGGGYEQYF.

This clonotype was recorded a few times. The DNA of the CDR3 is TGTGCCAGCAGCGATAGCACGCATGAGCAGTTCTTC. Protein: CASSDSTHEQFF. The V and J genes are TRBV7-9 and TRBJ2-1, with no clear D. From germline, CDR1 is SEHNR and CDR2 FQNEAQ (reference sequence). There are 12 residues in the CDR3. The germline V and J ends were trimmed by 5 bases and 8 bases, with 10 bases remaining between them. Supplemented by reference TRBV7-9 and TRBJ2-1, the full variable domain reads DTGVSQNPRHKITKRGQNVTFRCDPISEHNRLYWYRQTLGQGPEFLTYFQNEAQLEKSRLLSDRFSAERPKGSFSTLEIQRTEQGDSAMYLCASSDSTHEQFFGPGTRLTVL.

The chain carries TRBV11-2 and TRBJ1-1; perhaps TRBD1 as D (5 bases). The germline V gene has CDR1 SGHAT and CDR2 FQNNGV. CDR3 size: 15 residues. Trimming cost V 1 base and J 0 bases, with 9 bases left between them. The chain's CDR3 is CASSLGGRVNTEAFF. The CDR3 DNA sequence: TGTGCCAGCAGCTTAGGGGGCAGGGTGAACACTGAAGCTTTCTTT. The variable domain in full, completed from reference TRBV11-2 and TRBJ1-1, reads EAGVAQSPRYKIIEKRQSVAFWCNPISGHATLYWYQQILGQGPKLLIQFQNNGVVDDSQLPKDRFSAERLKGVDSTLKIQPAKLEDSAVYLCASSLGGRVNTEAFFGQGTRLTVV.

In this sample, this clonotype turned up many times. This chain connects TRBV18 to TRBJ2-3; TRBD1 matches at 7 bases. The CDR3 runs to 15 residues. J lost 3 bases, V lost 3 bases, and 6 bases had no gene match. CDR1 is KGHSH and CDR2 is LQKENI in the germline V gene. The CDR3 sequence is CASSPEDRRTDTQYF. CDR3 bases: TGTGCCAGCTCACCTGAGGACAGGAGGACAGATACGCAGTATTTT. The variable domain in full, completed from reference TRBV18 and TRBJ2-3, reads NAGVMQNPRHLVRRRGQEARLRCSPMKGHSHVYWYRQLPEEGLKFMVYLQKENIIDESGMPKERFSAEFPKEGPSILRIQQVVRGDSAAYFCASSPEDRRTDTQYFGPGTRLTVL.

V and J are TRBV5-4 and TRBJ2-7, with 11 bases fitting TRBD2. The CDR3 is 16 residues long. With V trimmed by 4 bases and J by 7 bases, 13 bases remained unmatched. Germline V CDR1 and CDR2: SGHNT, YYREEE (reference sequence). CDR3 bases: TGTGCCAGCAGCGAACGACTAGCGGGGAGTTTCGGGGAGCAGTACTTC. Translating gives CASSERLAGSFGEQYF.

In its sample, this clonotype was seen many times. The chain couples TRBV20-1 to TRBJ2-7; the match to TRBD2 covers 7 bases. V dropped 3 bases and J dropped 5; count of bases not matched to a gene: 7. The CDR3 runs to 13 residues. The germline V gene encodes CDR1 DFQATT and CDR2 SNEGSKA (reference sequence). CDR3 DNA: TGCAGTGCTAGGAAGGGAGGGAGGAACGAGCAGTACTTC. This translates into CSARKGGRNEQYF.

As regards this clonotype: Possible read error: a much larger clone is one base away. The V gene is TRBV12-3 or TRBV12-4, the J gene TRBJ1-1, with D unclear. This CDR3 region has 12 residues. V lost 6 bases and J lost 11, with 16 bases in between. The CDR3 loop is CASSPGRGWAFF. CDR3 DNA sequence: TGTGCCAGCAGCCCAGGACGGGGTTGGGCTTTCTTT.

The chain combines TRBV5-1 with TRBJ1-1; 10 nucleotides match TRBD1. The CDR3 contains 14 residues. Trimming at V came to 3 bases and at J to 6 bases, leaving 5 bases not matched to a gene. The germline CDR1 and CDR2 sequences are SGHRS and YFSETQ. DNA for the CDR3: TGCGCCAGCAGCTCGGGGACAGGGGCGTCTGAAGCTTTCTTT. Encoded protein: CASSSGTGASEAFF.